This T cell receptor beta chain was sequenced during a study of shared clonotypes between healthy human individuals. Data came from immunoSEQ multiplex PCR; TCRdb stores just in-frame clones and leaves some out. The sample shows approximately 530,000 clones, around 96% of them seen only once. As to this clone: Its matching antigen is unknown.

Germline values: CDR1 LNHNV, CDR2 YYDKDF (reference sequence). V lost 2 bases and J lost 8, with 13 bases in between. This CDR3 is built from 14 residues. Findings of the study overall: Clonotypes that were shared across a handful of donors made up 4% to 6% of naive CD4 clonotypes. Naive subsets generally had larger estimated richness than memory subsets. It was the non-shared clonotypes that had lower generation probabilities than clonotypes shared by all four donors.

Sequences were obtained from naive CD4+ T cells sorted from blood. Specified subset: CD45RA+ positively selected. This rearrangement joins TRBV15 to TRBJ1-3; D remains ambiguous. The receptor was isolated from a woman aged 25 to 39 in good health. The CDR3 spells CATSRPSRVDTIYF. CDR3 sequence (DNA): TGTGCCACCAGCAGACCGTCCCGGGTAGACACCATATATTTT.